The clone carrying this T cell receptor beta chain was seen a few times. Profiling relied on immunoSEQ multiplex PCR, and the TCRdb table lists in-frame clones only, not all of them. This repertoire shows around 6,200 clones, over 20% found once; its top ten account for approximately 5%. These data originate in a study of graft-versus-host responses after intestinal transplantation. Study-wide context: Each of the recipients got a multivisceral, liver-intestinal, or isolated intestinal transplant.

Trimming took 4 bases from V and 6 from J, leaving 12 bases between them. CDR3 size: 13 residues. From germline, CDR1 is SGHTA and CDR2 FQGTGA. The study, taken as a whole, reports: Allografts from individuals with graft-donor T cell macrochimerism displayed high graft-versus-host to host-versus-graft clonal ratios.

Responders (approximately 200,000, CFSE-labeled) met approximately 200,000 stimulators that were irradiated and violet-dye-labeled. Sorting after the reaction isolated proliferating CFSE-low CD3+CD4+ and CD3+CD8+ responders. Sequenced here: alloreactive CD4+ T cells from a mixed lymphocyte reaction culture, sampled before transplantation. Described subset: CFSE-low proliferating T cells sorted from roughly 6-day pre-transplant mixed lymphocyte reaction (GvH or HvG direction). This clonotype originated in a human patient who was an organ donor for intestinal transplantation. This chain joins TRBV7-3 and TRBJ1-1; D gene uncertain. CDR3 DNA: TGTGCCAGCAGCTCCGGGAGATTGGCTGAAGCTTTCTTT. Its translation: CASSSGRLAEAFF.